These T cell receptor beta chains were read from a single sample in a study of blood T cell repertoires in COVID-19. Assay: immunoSEQ multiplex PCR; the TCRdb copy retains only in-frame clones and omits some. The data contain under 100,000 clones, around four fifths of them seen just once; the ten biggest clones take up approximately 40%. Sequenced input: peripheral blood. These TCRs come from a man in his sixties with COVID-19, enrolled during active disease. Each CDR3 is given with its conserved first and last residue. The order of the fields is D gene, V gene, J gene, CDR3 protein. A D gene is named only where the DNA matches it firmly.

NA	TRBV2	TRBJ2-4	CASSARGKSVQYF
TRBD1	TRBV7-9	TRBJ2-7	CASSPRTGSVREQYF
NA	TRBV18	TRBJ1-2	CASSPTAGLNYGYTF
NA	TRBV5-5	TRBJ2-3	CASSPARVSTDTQYF
NA	TRBV6-4	TRBJ2-1	CASSSGGTAYNEQFF
TRBD2	TRBV29-1	TRBJ2-4	CSVEGGGTAKNIQYF
TRBD2	TRBV19	TRBJ2-2	CASQSGRTVGELFF
NA	TRBV7-9	TRBJ1-1	CASSFTGGTEAFF
TRBD1	TRBV3-1/TRBV3-2	TRBJ2-3	CASSLRQGGTDTQYF
NA	TRBV7-9	TRBJ2-7	CASSYKIPYEQYF
NA	TRBV5-1	TRBJ2-7	CASSFNTGTWYF
NA	TRBV7-9	TRBJ1-4	CASSSLLGGKTNEKLFF
NA	TRBV5-1	TRBJ1-5	CASSENSNQPQHF
TRBD1	TRBV9	TRBJ2-1	CASSANPGQGVDEQFF
NA	TRBV5-1	TRBJ1-3	CASSLGGSHSGNTIYF
TRBD1	TRBV19	TRBJ2-3	CASSPPRDRVLTDTQYF
NA	TRBV3-1/TRBV3-2	TRBJ2-5	CASSQGGARQETQYF